The rows below give T cell receptor beta chains drawn from one sample of a study of CXCR3-negative and CXCR3-positive naive CD8 T cells. No DNA is given; TCRdb re-called the 5' RACE reads and lists each CDR3 protein once. In all, the sample yields some 130,000 distinct CDR3 sequences. Sequencing input: naive CXCR3+ CD8+ T cells from blood. The receptors originated from a human donor in good health. Some clones in this sample may be carry-over from other donors' samples. Each CDR3 is given with its conserved first and last residue. Each record gives: J gene, V gene, CDR3 protein.

TRBJ2-1	TRBV5-1	CASSLIAGGPSYNEQFF
TRBJ1-5	TRBV27	CASSLQQGGPQHF
TRBJ2-1	TRBV7-9	CASRIPGRAKFF
TRBJ2-3	TRBV29-1	CSVVGHSGLEVYF
TRBJ2-7	TRBV12-5	CASGLGTGFPYEQYF
TRBJ1-1	TRBV6-6	CATVGGTEAFF
TRBJ2-1	TRBV2	CASSPYRTTPENEQFF
TRBJ2-3	TRBV11-3	CASSLDGGNTQYF
TRBJ2-4	TRBV7-9	CASSLGAGAHKNIQYF
TRBJ1-1	TRBV5-1	CASSSGQMNTEAFF
TRBJ2-3	TRBV7-9	CASSSVVAGAADTQYF
TRBJ2-7	TRBV28	CASTYRGPYEQYF
TRBJ2-7	TRBV5-1	CASSFGTGLYEQYF
TRBJ2-2	TRBV25-1	CASSEVEESGELFF
TRBJ2-1	TRBV5-5	CASSPSDSYNEQFF
TRBJ2-7	TRBV29-1	CSVEVRDSAYEQYF
TRBJ2-2	TRBV6-1	CASSVGRVVTGELFF
TRBJ2-2	TRBV4-3	CASSQDTSSDTGELFF
TRBJ2-5	TRBV6-5	CASSSSGPLYQETQYF
TRBJ2-2	TRBV7-6	CASSLAPSGLNTGELFF
TRBJ1-1	TRBV11-3	CASISDPNEGAFF
TRBJ1-1	TRBV5-1	CASSRDRATNTEAFF
TRBJ2-7	TRBV28	CASSFAASYEQYF
TRBJ2-5	TRBV7-9	CASSQTGGGNNGETQYF
TRBJ1-1	TRBV29-1	CSVKGGSSTEAFF
TRBJ2-2	TRBV20-1	CSARDGLAGVNTGELFF
TRBJ2-6	TRBV12-3/TRBV12-4	CASNDRASGANVLTF
TRBJ2-5	TRBV5-1	CASSAQRGEQETQYF
TRBJ1-5	TRBV5-5	CASSLDPSNQPQHF
TRBJ2-1	TRBV4-2	CASSQDLSRESPYNEQFF
TRBJ2-1	TRBV5-1	CASSGSGAYNEQFF
TRBJ2-3	TRBV9	CASSEEGTDTQYF
TRBJ2-1	TRBV11-2	CASSLSGGEQFF
TRBJ2-1	TRBV4-3	CASSQGFSGYNEQFF
TRBJ2-5	TRBV5-6	CASRQVPEETQYF
TRBJ1-1	TRBV12-5	CASGLVTSMNTEAFF
TRBJ1-1	TRBV4-1	CASSQHTGGGVNTEAFF
TRBJ2-7	TRBV29-1	CSVVGLSYEQYF
TRBJ2-3	TRBV7-3	CASSISGRPEAYTQYF
TRBJ1-1	TRBV29-1	CSVVIGMNTEAFF
TRBJ2-7	TRBV10-3	CAIRGQGYEQYF
TRBJ2-3	TRBV29-1	CSDEPAPGEKDTQYF
TRBJ2-7	TRBV11-1	CASSLSGASSYEQYF
TRBJ2-7	TRBV19	CASSMFDGIGYEQYF
TRBJ2-1	TRBV5-6	CASSLTSGRYNEQFF
TRBJ2-3	TRBV18	CASSPEADTQYF
TRBJ2-5	TRBV5-1	CASSLNPLTRLADQETQYF
TRBJ2-1	TRBV30	CAWSPNDVSSYNEQFF
TRBJ2-1	TRBV6-2/TRBV6-3	CASSYGRDPGGRNEQFF
TRBJ2-7	TRBV29-1	CSVDAGTSTYEQYF
TRBJ2-7	TRBV5-1	CASGFGRSGTYEQYF
TRBJ2-1	TRBV4-2	CASSPGLAGSYNEQFF
TRBJ2-7	TRBV28	CASTRGNLMEQYF
TRBJ1-5	TRBV5-5	CASSLRESYSNQPQHF
TRBJ1-1	TRBV12-3/TRBV12-4	CASSERQDFYGEAFF
TRBJ2-7	TRBV12-5	CASGSDEYEQYF
TRBJ2-3	TRBV7-2	CASSEAGTDTQYF
TRBJ2-7	TRBV29-1	CSVRGQGGEQYF
TRBJ1-1	TRBV30	CAWSPTGVSQAFF
TRBJ2-7	TRBV29-1	CSVPGQGYEQYF